This is a list of T cell receptor beta chains from one sample in a study of graft-versus-host responses after intestinal transplantation. Their cognate antigens are unknown. Generated by immunoSEQ multiplex PCR, the TCRdb table keeps only in-frame clones and is missing some. The profile shows 150,000 or so clones, around nine tenths of them singletons. Sequencing was performed on unstimulated CD4+ T cells sorted from spleen or lymph node cells, taken before intestinal transplant. The source is a human donor who received an intestinal transplant. CDR3s include the opening cysteine and the closing phenylalanine or tryptophan. A D gene is named only where the DNA matches it firmly. Some rows mark clone size as missing; the rest say once, few, many or name a class of expanded clone.

V	J	D	size	CDR3	DNA
TRBV7-9	TRBJ2-7	TRBD2	.	CASSRSSGMEGEQYF	TGTGCCAGCAGCCGAAGTAGCGGGATGGAGGGCGAGCAGTACTTC
TRBV2	TRBJ2-3	.	once	CASSDPWTVTDTQYF	TGTGCCAGCAGTGACCCATGGACAGTCACAGATACGCAGTATTTT
TRBV10-3	TRBJ1-6	.	.	CAISDRGGDNSPLHF	TGTGCCATCAGTGACAGGGGTGGGGATAATTCACCCCTCCACTTT
TRBV21-1	TRBJ2-1	.	.	CASRNRDRGSYNEQFF	TGTGCCAGCAGGAACCGGGACAGGGGCTCCTACAATGAGCAGTTCTTC
TRBV9	TRBJ2-1	TRBD2	.	CASSSGLAGGDEQFF	TGTGCCAGCAGCTCCGGACTAGCGGGAGGCGATGAGCAGTTCTTC
TRBV15	TRBJ1-4	.	.	CATSRGRPDEKLFF	TGTGCCACCAGCAGGGGACGGCCTGATGAAAAACTGTTTTTT
TRBV5-4	TRBJ1-2	.	.	CASSSLVTGLNGYTF	TGTGCCAGCAGCTCTCTAGTTACAGGGCTGAATGGCTACACCTTC
TRBV28	TRBJ2-5	.	.	CASSLQGMKETQYF	TGTGCCAGCAGCCTACAGGGAATGAAAGAGACCCAGTACTTC
TRBV10-3	TRBJ2-1	TRBD2	.	CAISLGTSGDEQFF	TGTGCCATCAGTTTGGGGACTAGCGGCGATGAGCAGTTCTTC
TRBV27	TRBJ1-5	.	.	CASSLAGPNQPQHF	TGTGCCAGCAGTTTAGCAGGGCCCAATCAGCCCCAGCATTTT
TRBV14	TRBJ1-2	.	.	CASSQDRVYGYTF	TGTGCCAGCAGTCAGGACCGGGTCTATGGCTACACCTTC
TRBV25-1	TRBJ2-1	.	.	CASSDPRLRDSSYNEQFF	TGTGCCAGCAGTGATCCCCGTCTTCGTGATAGCTCCTACAATGAGCAGTTCTTC
TRBV5-1	TRBJ2-3	TRBD2	.	CASSISGEPTDTQYF	TGCGCCAGCAGCATTAGCGGGGAACCCACAGATACGCAGTATTTT
TRBV10-1	TRBJ2-3	TRBD2	few	CASSDTLAADTQYF	TGCGCCAGCAGTGATACACTAGCGGCAGATACGCAGTATTTT
TRBV11-2	TRBJ2-5	TRBD2	.	CVIMGGPSGQETQYF	TGTGTCATAATGGGAGGGCCCTCGGGACAAGAGACCCAGTACTTC
TRBV6-5	TRBJ1-6	.	.	CASREGGGDSPLHF	TGTGCCAGCAGAGAGGGAGGGGGTGATTCACCCCTCCACTTT